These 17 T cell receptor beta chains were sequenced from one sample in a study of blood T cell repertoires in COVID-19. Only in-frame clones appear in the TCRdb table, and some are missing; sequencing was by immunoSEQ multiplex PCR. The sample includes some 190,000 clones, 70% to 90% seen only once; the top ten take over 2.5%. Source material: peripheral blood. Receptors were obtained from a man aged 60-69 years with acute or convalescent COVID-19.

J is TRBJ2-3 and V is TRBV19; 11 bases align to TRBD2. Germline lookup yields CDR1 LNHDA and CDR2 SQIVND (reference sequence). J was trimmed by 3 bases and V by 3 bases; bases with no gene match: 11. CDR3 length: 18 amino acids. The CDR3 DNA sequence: TGTGCCAGTAGTATGGCCCAGACTAGCGGGATAAGGACAGATACGCAGTATTTT. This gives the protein CASSMAQTSGIRTDTQYF.

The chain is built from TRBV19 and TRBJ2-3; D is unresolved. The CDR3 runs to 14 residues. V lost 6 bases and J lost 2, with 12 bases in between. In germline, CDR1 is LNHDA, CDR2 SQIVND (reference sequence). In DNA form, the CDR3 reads TGTGCCAGTAGGCCAGTTGGTGTCACAGATACGCAGTATTTT. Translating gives CASRPVGVTDTQYF.

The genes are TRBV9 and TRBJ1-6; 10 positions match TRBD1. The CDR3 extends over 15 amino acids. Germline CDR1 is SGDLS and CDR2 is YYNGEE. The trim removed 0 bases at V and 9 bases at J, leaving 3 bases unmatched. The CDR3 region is CASSVGGQGGSPLHF. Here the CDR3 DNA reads TGTGCCAGCAGCGTAGGAGGACAGGGGGGTTCACCCCTCCACTTT.

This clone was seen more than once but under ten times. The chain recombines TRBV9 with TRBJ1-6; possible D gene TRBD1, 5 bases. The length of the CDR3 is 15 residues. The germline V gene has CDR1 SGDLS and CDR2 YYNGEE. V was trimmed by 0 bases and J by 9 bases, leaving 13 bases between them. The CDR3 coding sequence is TGTGCCAGCAGCGTAGATTGGGGCGCCAGTTCACCCCTCCACTTT. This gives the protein CASSVDWGASSPLHF.

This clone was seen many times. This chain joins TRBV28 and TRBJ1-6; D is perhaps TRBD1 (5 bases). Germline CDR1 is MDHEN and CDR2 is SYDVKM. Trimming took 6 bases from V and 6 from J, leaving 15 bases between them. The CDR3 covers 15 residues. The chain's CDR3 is CASSPRGGGNSPLHF. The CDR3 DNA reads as TGTGCCAGCAGCCCACGGGGCGGGGGTAATTCACCCCTCCACTTT. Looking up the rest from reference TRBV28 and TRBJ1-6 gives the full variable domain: DVKVTQSSRYLVKRTGEKVFLECVQDMDHENMFWYRQDPGLGLRLIYFSYDVKMKEKGDIPEGYSVSREKKERFSLILESASTNQTSMYLCASSPRGGGNSPLHFGNGTRLTVT.

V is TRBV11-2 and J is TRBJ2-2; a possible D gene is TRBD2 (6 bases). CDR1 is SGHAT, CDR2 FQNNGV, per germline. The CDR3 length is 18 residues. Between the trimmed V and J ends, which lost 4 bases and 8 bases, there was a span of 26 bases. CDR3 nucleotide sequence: TGTGCCAGCAGCTCAAAATCCCGGCGGGGAGTGGCCGGGGGGGAGCTGTTTTTT. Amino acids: CASSSKSRRGVAGGELFF. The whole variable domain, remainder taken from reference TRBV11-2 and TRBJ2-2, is EAGVAQSPRYKIIEKRQSVAFWCNPISGHATLYWYQQILGQGPKLLIQFQNNGVVDDSQLPKDRFSAERLKGVDSTLKIQPAKLEDSAVYLCASSSKSRRGVAGGELFFGEGSRLTVL.

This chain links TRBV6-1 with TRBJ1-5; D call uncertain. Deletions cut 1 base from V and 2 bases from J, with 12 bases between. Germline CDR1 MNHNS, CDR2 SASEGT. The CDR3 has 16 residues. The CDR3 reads CASSEVTLGGNQPQHF. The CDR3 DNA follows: TGTGCCAGCAGTGAAGTGACTCTCGGGGGCAATCAGCCCCAGCATTTT.

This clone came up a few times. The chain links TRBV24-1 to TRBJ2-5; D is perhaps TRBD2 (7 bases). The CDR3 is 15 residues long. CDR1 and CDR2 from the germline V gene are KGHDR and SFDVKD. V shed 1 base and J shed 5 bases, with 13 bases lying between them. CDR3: CATSDFWGRGETQYF. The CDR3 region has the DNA TGTGCCACCAGTGATTTCTGGGGGCGGGGGGAGACCCAGTACTTC.

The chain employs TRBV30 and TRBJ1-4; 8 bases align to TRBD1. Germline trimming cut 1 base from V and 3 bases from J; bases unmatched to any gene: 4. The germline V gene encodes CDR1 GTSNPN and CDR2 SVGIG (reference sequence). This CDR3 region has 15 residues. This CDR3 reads CAWSGQGTPNEKLFF. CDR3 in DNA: TGTGCCTGGAGTGGACAGGGGACCCCTAATGAAAAACTGTTTTTT. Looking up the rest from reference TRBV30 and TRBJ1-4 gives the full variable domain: SQTIHQWPATLVQPVGSPLSLECTVEGTSNPNLYWYRQAAGRGLQLLFYSVGIGQISSEVPQNLSASRPQDRQFILSSKKLLLSDSGFYLCAWSGQGTPNEKLFFGSGTQLSVL.

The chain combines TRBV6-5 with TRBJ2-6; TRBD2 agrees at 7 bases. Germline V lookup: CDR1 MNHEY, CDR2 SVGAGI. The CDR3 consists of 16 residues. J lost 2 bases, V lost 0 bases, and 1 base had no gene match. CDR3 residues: CASSYSGLAGANVLTF. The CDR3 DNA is TGTGCCAGCAGTTACTCAGGACTAGCTGGGGCCAACGTCCTGACTTTC.

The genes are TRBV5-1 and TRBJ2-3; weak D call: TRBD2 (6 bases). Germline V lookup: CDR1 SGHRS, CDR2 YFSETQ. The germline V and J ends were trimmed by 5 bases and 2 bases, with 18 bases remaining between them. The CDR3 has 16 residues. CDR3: CASRVLGGAPTDTQYF. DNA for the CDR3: TGCGCCAGCAGGGTCCTCGGGGGAGCCCCCACAGATACGCAGTATTTT. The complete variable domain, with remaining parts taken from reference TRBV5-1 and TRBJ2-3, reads KAGVTQTPRYLIKTRGQQVTLSCSPISGHRSVSWYQQTPGQGLQFLFEYFSETQRNKGNFPGRFSGRQFSNSRSEMNVSTLELGDSALYLCASRVLGGAPTDTQYFGPGTRLTVL.

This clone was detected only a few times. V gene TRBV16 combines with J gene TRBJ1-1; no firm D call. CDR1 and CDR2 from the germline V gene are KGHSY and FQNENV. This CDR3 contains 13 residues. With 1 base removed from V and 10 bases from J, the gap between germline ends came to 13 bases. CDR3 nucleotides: TGTGCCAGCAGCCAATTTGAATCCCGGGGAGCTTTCTTT. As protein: CASSQFESRGAFF.

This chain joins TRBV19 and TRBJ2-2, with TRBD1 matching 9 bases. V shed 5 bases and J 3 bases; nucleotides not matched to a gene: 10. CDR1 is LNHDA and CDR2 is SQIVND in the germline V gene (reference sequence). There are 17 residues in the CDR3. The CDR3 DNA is TGTGCCAGTAGTTTGCCGGGACAGGGAAGGGACACCGGGGAGCTGTTTTTT. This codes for CASSLPGQGRDTGELFF.

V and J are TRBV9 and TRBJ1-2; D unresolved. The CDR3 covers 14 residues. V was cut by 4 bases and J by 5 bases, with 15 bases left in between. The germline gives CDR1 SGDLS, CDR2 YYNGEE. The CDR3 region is CASSYADGDYGYTF. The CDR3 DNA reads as TGTGCCAGCAGCTACGCGGACGGGGATTATGGCTACACCTTC.

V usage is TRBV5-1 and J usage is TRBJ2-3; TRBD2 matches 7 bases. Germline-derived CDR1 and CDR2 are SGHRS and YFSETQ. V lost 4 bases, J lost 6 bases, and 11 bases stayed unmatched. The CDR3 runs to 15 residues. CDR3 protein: CASSPEGSGFDTQYF. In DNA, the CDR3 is TGCGCCAGCAGCCCCGAGGGTAGCGGGTTTGATACGCAGTATTTT.

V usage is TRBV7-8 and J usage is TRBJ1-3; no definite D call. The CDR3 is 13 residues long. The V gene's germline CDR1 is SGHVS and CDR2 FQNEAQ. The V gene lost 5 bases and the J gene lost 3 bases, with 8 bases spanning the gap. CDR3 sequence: CASSHDFGNTIYF. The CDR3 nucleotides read TGTGCCAGCAGCCATGACTTTGGAAACACCATATATTTT.

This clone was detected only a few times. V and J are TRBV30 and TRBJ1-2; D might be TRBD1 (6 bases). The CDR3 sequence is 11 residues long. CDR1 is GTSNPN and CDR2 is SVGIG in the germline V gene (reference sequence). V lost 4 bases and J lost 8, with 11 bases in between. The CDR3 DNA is TGTGCCTGGACGCAGGGGATGGGCTACACCTTC. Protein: CAWTQGMGYTF.